The rows below give T cell receptor beta chains drawn from one sample of a study of CD8+ T cells in alopecia areata. Clones were read by immunoSEQ multiplex PCR, and TCRdb kept only the in-frame ones, dropping some. The sample has 200,000 or so clones, 50% to 60% seen once. The sequenced sample was CD4+ T cells sorted from blood, obtained at week 0. These receptors were collected from a human donor with alopecia areata. Each CDR3 is given with its conserved first and last residue. The D gene is left open where the match is weak. Clone size is stated in some rows and not others, as once, few, many or a class when expanded.

TRBV7-3,TRBJ2-7,.,once,TGTGCCCGGGTCTACGAGCAGTACTTC,CARVYEQYF
TRBV2,TRBJ1-4,.,.,TGTGCCAGCAGACGGGCGCGTGAAAAACTGTTTTTT,CASRRAREKLFF
TRBV7-2,TRBJ2-6,.,once,TGTGCCAGCAGCTTAGTAAAGAGCTCTGGGGCCAACGTCCTGACTTTC,CASSLVKSSGANVLTF
TRBV30,TRBJ2-2,.,once,TGTGCCTGGAGTCTCACTGCGACCGGGGAGCTGTTTTTT,CAWSLTATGELFF
TRBV7-2,TRBJ2-5,TRBD1,few,TGTGCCAGCAGCTTAGTACGGGGACAGGGTGAAGAGACCCAGTACTTC,CASSLVRGQGEETQYF
TRBV7-2,TRBJ2-5,TRBD2,.,TGTGCCAGCAGCTCACAAGCGGGACGGGAGACCCAGTACTTC,CASSSQAGRETQYF
TRBV30,TRBJ1-1,.,.,TGTGCCTGGAGTGTACTTTCTGTGGGCAGGACTGAAGCTTTCTTT,CAWSVLSVGRTEAFF
TRBV11-1,TRBJ1-2,.,.,TGTGCCAGCAGCGCCGATAATGGAGGCTACACCTTC,CASSADNGGYTF
TRBV29-1,TRBJ2-7,.,few,TGCAGCGTTGAGTACAACTCCTACGAGCAGTACTTC,CSVEYNSYEQYF
TRBV5-1,TRBJ2-7,.,.,TGCGCCAGCAGCTATAGGGTCGGCGAGCAGTACTTC,CASSYRVGEQYF
TRBV7-3,TRBJ2-7,.,.,TGTGCCAGCAGCTTAACTATGAGGGGCGAGCAGTACTTC,CASSLTMRGEQYF
TRBV30,TRBJ2-7,TRBD2,once,TGTGCCTGTTACTTCGGTAGCGGGACTCACGAGCAGTACTTC,CACYFGSGTHEQYF
TRBV14,TRBJ2-3,.,.,TGTGCCAGCAGCTTAGGGACTGGCACAGATACGCAGTATTTT,CASSLGTGTDTQYF
TRBV15,TRBJ2-5,TRBD2,.,TGTGCCACCAGCAGATTCACAGCGGGAGTTGTGGAGACCCAGTACTTC,CATSRFTAGVVETQYF
TRBV5-1,TRBJ1-2,.,.,TGCGCCAGCGGCGGGGGGGACATTAACTATGGCTACACCTTC,CASGGGDINYGYTF
TRBV2,TRBJ1-6,.,many,TGTGCCAGCATCGCGACAGCTTATAATTCACCCCTCCACTTT,CASIATAYNSPLHF
TRBV5-6,TRBJ2-5,TRBD1,.,TGTGCCAGCAGCTTGTTGGACAGGTTGGCACAAGAGACCCAGTACTTC,CASSLLDRLAQETQYF
TRBV4-2,TRBJ2-7,.,.,TGTGCCAGCAGCCAGCCCGGGACTGGCTACGAGCAGTACTTC,CASSQPGTGYEQYF
TRBV30,TRBJ1-2,TRBD1,.,TGTGCCTGGAGGAAGACAGGGGCTGATGGCTACACCTTC,CAWRKTGADGYTF
TRBV7-8,TRBJ1-5,.,few,TGTGCCAGCAGCGCGAGGGAGGATCAGCCCCAGCATTTT,CASSAREDQPQHF
TRBV4-1,TRBJ2-1,.,.,TGCGCCAGCAGCCAACTAGCAACCAATGAGCAGTTCTTC,CASSQLATNEQFF
TRBV28,TRBJ2-7,.,.,TGTGCCAGCAGTTTAAAACCTTTATCCTACGAGCAGTACTTC,CASSLKPLSYEQYF
TRBV7-9,TRBJ2-1,.,.,TGTGCCAGCAGCTTTCCTAGGAGGGCGTTGGGCAATGAGCAGTTCTTC,CASSFPRRALGNEQFF
TRBV6-1,TRBJ1-2,.,.,TGTGCCAGCAGTCTGGTGAGACAAGGGGGCTACACCTTC,CASSLVRQGGYTF
TRBV29-1,TRBJ2-3,.,.,TGCAGCGTTTGGGGGGCCCGTCGTTGGGATACGCAGTATTTT,CSVWGARRWDTQYF
TRBV30,TRBJ2-1,.,.,TGTGCCTGGAGCGGGGGACGTCGACATGAGCAGTTCTTC,CAWSGGRRHEQFF
TRBV18,TRBJ2-2,TRBD2,.,TGTGCCAGCTCAACCGGGACTAGCGTGTCCACCGGGGAGCTGTTTTTT,CASSTGTSVSTGELFF
TRBV6-6,TRBJ2-1,.,.,TGTGCCAGCAGCCGTGCCTCAGATGAGCAGTTCTTC,CASSRASDEQFF
TRBV30,TRBJ1-2,TRBD1,.,TGTGCCTGGGTAAGGACAGGCCATGGCTACACCTTC,CAWVRTGHGYTF
TRBV18,TRBJ1-1,.,.,TGTGCCAGCTCAACCGGAACGAACACTGAAGCTTTCTTT,CASSTGTNTEAFF
TRBV30,TRBJ2-5,.,.,TGTCCCCGGTCAAACCAAGAGACCCAGTACTTC,CPRSNQETQYF
TRBV7-9,TRBJ1-5,.,.,TGTGCCAGCAGCCAAGACAGTTATAGCAATCAGCCCCAGCATTTT,CASSQDSYSNQPQHF
TRBV29-1,TRBJ1-1,.,.,TGCAGCGTTGTATTCGTCGGAGGTAGGAACACTGAAGCTTTCTTT,CSVVFVGGRNTEAFF
TRBV28,TRBJ2-3,.,.,TGTGCCAGCGTTCAGGGCGGTGGTGTAGATACGCAGTATTTT,CASVQGGGVDTQYF
TRBV15,TRBJ2-3,.,.,TGTGCCACCAGCGGTCGGCTGGGGGCGCAGTATTTT,CATSGRLGAQYF
TRBV7-2,TRBJ2-7,.,.,TGTGCCAGCAGCCCCCGACACATGTCCTACGAGCAGTACTTC,CASSPRHMSYEQYF
TRBV5-1,TRBJ2-7,.,.,TGCGCCAGCAGCTTGGGCACCGGGACCCAGTACGAGCAGTACTTC,CASSLGTGTQYEQYF
TRBV30,TRBJ1-2,.,once,TGTGCCTGGAGAACGTGGGGCCGGGACTATGGCTACACCTTC,CAWRTWGRDYGYTF
TRBV5-1,TRBJ2-1,TRBD1,.,TGCGCCAGCAGCGAAGGACAGGGGCTTGGGTGGCAGTTCTTC,CASSEGQGLGWQFF
TRBV14,TRBJ1-6,.,.,TGTGCCAGCAGCCACGTGGGGGAAGCACCCCTCCACTTT,CASSHVGEAPLHF
TRBV7-9,TRBJ1-5,.,.,TGTGCCAGCAGCCACCTCGATCAGCCCCAGCATTTT,CASSHLDQPQHF
TRBV29-1,TRBJ2-5,.,.,TGCAGCCAAGCCGGACATAAGGGGGAGACCCAGTACTTC,CSQAGHKGETQYF